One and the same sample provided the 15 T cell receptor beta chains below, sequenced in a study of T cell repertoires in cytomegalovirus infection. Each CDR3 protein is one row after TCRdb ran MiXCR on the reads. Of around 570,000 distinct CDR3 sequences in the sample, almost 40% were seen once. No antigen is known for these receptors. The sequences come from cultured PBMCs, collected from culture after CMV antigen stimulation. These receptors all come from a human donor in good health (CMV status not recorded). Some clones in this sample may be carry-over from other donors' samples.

In nucleotides, the CDR3 is TGTGCCACCAGTGATTCCGGACAGGGCGGCGATCAGCCCCAGCATTTT. Translated, it gives CATSDSGQGGDQPQHF. The rearrangement links TRBV24-1 to TRBJ1-5; 8 bases agree with TRBD1. Germline values: CDR1 KGHDR, CDR2 SFDVKD. This CDR3 comprises 16 residues. V lost 2 bases and J lost 5; bases outside the gene matches: 7.

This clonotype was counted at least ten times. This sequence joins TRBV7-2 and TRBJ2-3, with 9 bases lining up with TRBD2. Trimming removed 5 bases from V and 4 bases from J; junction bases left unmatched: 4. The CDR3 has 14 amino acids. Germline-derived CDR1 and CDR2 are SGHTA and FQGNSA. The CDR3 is CASSRERGADTQYF. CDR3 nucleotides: TGTGCCAGCAGCCGTGAGCGGGGGGCAGATACGCAGTATTTT.

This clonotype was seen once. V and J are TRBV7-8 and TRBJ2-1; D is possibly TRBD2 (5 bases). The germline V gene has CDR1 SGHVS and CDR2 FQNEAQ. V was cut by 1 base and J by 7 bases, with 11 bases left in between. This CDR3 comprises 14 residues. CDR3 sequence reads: CASSLGAAGNEQFF. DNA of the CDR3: TGTGCCAGCAGCTTAGGAGCGGCTGGAAATGAGCAGTTCTTC.

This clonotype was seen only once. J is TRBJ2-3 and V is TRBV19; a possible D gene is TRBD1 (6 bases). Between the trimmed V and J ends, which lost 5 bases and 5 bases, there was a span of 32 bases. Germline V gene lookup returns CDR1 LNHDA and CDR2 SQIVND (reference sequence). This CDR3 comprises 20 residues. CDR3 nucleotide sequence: TGTGCCAGTAGTCTCAGGGGAACCCCCACACAGCGGCTGGATTTAGATACGCAGTATTTT. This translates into CASSLRGTPTQRLDLDTQYF.

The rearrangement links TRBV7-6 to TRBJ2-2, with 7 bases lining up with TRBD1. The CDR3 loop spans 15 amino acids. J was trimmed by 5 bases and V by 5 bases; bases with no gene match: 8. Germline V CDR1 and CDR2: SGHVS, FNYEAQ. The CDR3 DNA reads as TGTGCCAGCAGCCCGTTGACAGGGTTTACCGGGGAGCTGTTTTTT. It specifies CASSPLTGFTGELFF.

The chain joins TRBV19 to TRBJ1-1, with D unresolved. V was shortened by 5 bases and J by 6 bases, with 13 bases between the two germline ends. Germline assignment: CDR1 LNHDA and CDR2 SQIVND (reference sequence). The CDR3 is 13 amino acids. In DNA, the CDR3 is TGTGCCAGTAGTCCCCCGGCACCCGCTGAAGCTTTCTTT. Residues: CASSPPAPAEAFF.

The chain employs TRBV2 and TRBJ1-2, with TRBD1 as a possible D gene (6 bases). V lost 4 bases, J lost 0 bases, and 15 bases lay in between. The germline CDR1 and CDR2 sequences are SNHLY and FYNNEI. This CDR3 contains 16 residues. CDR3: CASSGFGRTANYGYTF. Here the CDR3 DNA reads TGTGCCAGCAGTGGTTTCGGCAGGACAGCTAACTATGGCTACACCTTC.

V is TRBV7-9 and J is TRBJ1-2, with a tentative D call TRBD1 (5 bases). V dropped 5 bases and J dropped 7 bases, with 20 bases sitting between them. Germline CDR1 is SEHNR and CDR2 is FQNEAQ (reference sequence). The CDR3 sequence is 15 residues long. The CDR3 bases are TGTGCCAGCAGCCTGCGGGACGGATCCCTCGGTGGCTACACCTTC. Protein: CASSLRDGSLGGYTF.

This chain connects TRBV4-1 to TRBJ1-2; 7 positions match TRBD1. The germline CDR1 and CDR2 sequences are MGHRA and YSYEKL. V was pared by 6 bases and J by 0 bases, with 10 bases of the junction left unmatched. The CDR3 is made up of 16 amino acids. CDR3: CASSPLPGGANYGYTF. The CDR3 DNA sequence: TGCGCCAGCAGTCCCCTTCCAGGGGGTGCTAACTATGGCTACACCTTC.

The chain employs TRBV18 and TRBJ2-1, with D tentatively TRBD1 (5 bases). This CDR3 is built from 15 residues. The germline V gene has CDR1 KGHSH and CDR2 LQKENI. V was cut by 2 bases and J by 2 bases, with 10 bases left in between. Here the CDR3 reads CASSPAGYTYNEQFF. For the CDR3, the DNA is TGTGCCAGCTCACCAGCAGGGTACACCTACAATGAGCAGTTCTTC.

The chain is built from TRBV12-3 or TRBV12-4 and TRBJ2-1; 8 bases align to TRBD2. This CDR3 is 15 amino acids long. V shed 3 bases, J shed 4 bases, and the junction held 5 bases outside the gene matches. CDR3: CASSFAASGYNEQFF. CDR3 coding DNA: TGTGCCAGCAGTTTCGCCGCTAGCGGGTACAATGAGCAGTTCTTC.

CDR3 DNA: TGTGCCAGCAGCTTAGGAAGGGATAGCAATCAGCCCCAGCATTTT. Residues: CASSLGRDSNQPQHF. The rearrangement links TRBV7-2 to TRBJ1-5; D is unclear. CDR3 length: 15 amino acids. The germline CDR1 and CDR2 sequences are SGHTA and FQGNSA. The V end lost 1 base, the J end lost 0 bases, and 7 bases lay between the germline ends.

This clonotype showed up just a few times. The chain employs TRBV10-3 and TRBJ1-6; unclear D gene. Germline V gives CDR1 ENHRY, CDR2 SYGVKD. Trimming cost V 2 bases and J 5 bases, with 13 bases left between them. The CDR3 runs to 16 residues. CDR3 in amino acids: CAISEGWGLDNSPLHF. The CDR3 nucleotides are TGTGCCATCAGTGAGGGATGGGGTCTGGATAATTCACCCCTCCACTTT.

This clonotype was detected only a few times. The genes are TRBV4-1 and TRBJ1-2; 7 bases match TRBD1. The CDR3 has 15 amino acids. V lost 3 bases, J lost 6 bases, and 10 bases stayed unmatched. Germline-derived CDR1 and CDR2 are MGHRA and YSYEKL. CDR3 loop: CASSHTPGQTDGYTF. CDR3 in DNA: TGCGCCAGCAGCCATACCCCGGGACAGACGGATGGCTACACCTTC.

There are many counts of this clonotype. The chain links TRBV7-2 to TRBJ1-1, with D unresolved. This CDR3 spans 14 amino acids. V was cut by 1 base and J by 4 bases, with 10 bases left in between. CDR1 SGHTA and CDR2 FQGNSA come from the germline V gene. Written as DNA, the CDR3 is TGTGCCAGCAGCTTAGATGGTTTGGGCACTGAAGCTTTCTTT. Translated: CASSLDGLGTEAFF.